These 26 T cell receptor beta chains share one sample of origin, sequenced in a study of response to subunit inactivated influenza vaccine. TCRdb fed the RT-PCR reads into MiXCR, producing one record per CDR3 protein. This table has approximately 530,000 distinct CDR3 sequences, approximately 13% appearing once. The specimen comprised PBMCs from blood, sampled around seven weeks after vaccination. The receptors were gathered from a man in his forties or fifties who received an inactivated influenza vaccine.

The genes are TRBV3-1 and TRBJ1-1; D gene ambiguous. The CDR3 is 13 amino acids. The V gene lost 1 base and the J gene lost 8 bases, with 11 bases spanning the gap. The germline CDR1 and CDR2 sequences are LGHDT and YNNKEL (reference sequence). Here the CDR3 reads CASSQGSAAEAFF. In DNA form, the CDR3 reads TGTGCCAGCAGCCAAGGTTCGGCAGCCGAAGCTTTCTTT.

This clonotype has a count of ten or more. The junction departs from germline at one end; a sequencing error may be responsible. The chain couples TRBV4-3 to TRBJ2-7, with TRBD2 matching over 11 bases. The CDR3 length is 15 residues. CDR1 is LGHNA and CDR2 is YSLEER in the germline V gene. The CDR3 protein is CASSPGTSGSYEQYF. CDR3 sequence (DNA): TGTGCCAGCAGCCCTGGGACTAGCGGTTCCTACGAGCAGTACTTC.

The rearrangement uses TRBV12-3 or TRBV12-4 and TRBJ2-5, with D possibly being TRBD1 (5 bases). CDR3 length equals 14 residues. V gave up 6 bases and J gave up 0 bases, with 11 bases separating them. Here the CDR3 reads CASRKRQNQETQYF. The CDR3 DNA follows: TGTGCCAGCAGAAAACGACAGAACCAAGAGACCCAGTACTTC.

This clonotype was detected ten times or more. This sequence joins TRBV7-8 and TRBJ1-5; D is unresolved. The CDR3 length is 17 residues. Per the germline V gene, CDR1 is SGHVS and CDR2 is FQNEAQ. V was cut by 5 bases and J by 0 bases, with 17 bases left in between. The CDR3 spells CASSLPRRLNSNQPQHF. Written as DNA, the CDR3 is TGTGCCAGCAGCCTACCACGACGGCTAAATAGCAATCAGCCCCAGCATTTT.

The chain uses TRBV28 and TRBJ2-7, with 7 nucleotides matching TRBD1. The germline V gene has CDR1 MDHEN and CDR2 SYDVKM. The CDR3 sequence is 12 residues long. The ends lost 9 bases at V and 3 bases at J; junction bases unmatched: 5. CDR3 coding DNA: TGTGCCAGTCGGGACAGTAACTACGAGCAGTACTTC. Protein product: CASRDSNYEQYF.

This clonotype was counted between two and nine times. V usage is TRBV24-1 and J usage is TRBJ2-2; 14 nucleotides agree with TRBD2. This CDR3 comprises 17 residues. Germline assignment: CDR1 KGHDR and CDR2 SFDVKD. After removal of 2 bases from V and 8 bases from J, the junction contained 6 bases not matched to a gene. The CDR3 loop is CATSDYGTSGGSGELFF. CDR3 sequence (DNA): TGTGCCACCAGTGATTACGGGACTAGCGGGGGCTCGGGGGAGCTGTTTTTT.

This clonotype turned up a few times. The chain employs TRBV12-3 or TRBV12-4 and TRBJ2-1; possibly TRBD1 or TRBD2 for D (7 bases each). Trimming took off 1 base at V and 6 bases at J, with 13 bases between the two ends. The CDR3 spans 15 residues. The CDR3 sequence is CASSLVGRGGNEQFF. The CDR3 bases are TGTGCCAGCAGTTTAGTCGGCAGGGGGGGCAATGAGCAGTTCTTC.

In its sample, this clonotype was seen a few times. This sequence joins TRBV15 and TRBJ2-5; D tentatively fits TRBD1 or TRBD2 (6 bases each). This CDR3 is 16 amino acids long. The V end was cut by 0 bases, the J end by 1 base, with 12 bases between. The germline V gene encodes CDR1 LNHNV and CDR2 YYDKDF (reference sequence). The CDR3 DNA reads TGTGCCACCAGCAGAGATTGGGGGGCCCCCCAAGAGACCCAGTACTTC. Translating it yields CATSRDWGAPQETQYF. The entire variable domain, with the rest obtained from reference TRBV15 and TRBJ2-5, is as follows: DAMVIQNPRYQVTQFGKPVTLSCSQTLNHNVMYWYQQKSSQAPKLLFHYYDKDFNNEADTPDNFQSRRPNTSFCFLDIRSPGLGDTAMYLCATSRDWGAPQETQYFGPGTRLLVL.

The CDR3 here is CASSLAQVDSEGLASWGTDTQYF. The CDR3 DNA is TGTGCCAGCAGCTTAGCCCAGGTAGACTCGGAGGGGCTAGCGAGTTGGGGCACAGATACGCAGTATTTT. The rearrangement joins TRBV11-1 to TRBJ2-3; a possible D gene is TRBD2 (6 bases). Germline values: CDR1 SGHAT, CDR2 FQDESV (reference sequence). This CDR3 has 23 residues. With 0 bases removed from V and 1 base from J, the gap between germline ends came to 32 bases.

The sample holds a few counts of this clonotype. The genes are TRBV28 and TRBJ1-3, with TRBD1 as a possible D gene (6 bases). Per germline, CDR1 MDHEN and CDR2 SYDVKM. CDR3 length: 15 residues. The ends were cut back, 10 bases at V and 0 bases at J, with 16 bases in the middle. CDR3 sequence reads: CATREGVNSGNTIYF. The DNA for the CDR3 is TGTGCCACCAGGGAGGGGGTAAACTCTGGAAACACCATATATTTT.

This sequence joins TRBV10-3 and TRBJ2-3, with D possibly matching TRBD1 (6 bases). The ends were cut back, 4 bases at V and 0 bases at J, with 8 bases in the middle. Germline CDR1 ENHRY, CDR2 SYGVKD. The CDR3 is 14 residues long. CDR3 nucleotides: TGTGCCATCAGTGGACAGGAGAGCACAGATACGCAGTATTTT. Translated: CAISGQESTDTQYF.

Ten or more counts support this clonotype. The chain is built from TRBV7-2 and TRBJ2-7; 11 nucleotides align to TRBD2. This CDR3 has 15 amino acids. Germline loops: CDR1 SGHTA, CDR2 FQGNSA. Trimming removed 1 base from V and 4 bases from J; junction bases left unmatched: 3. The CDR3 loop is CASSLVPSGRYEQYF. Here the CDR3 DNA reads TGTGCCAGCAGCTTAGTTCCTAGCGGGAGGTACGAGCAGTACTTC.

This clonotype was recorded at least ten times. V usage is TRBV4-3 and J usage is TRBJ2-6, with 12 bases that match TRBD1. V was clipped by 2 bases and J by 2 bases; unmatched bases: 10. CDR1 and CDR2 from the germline V gene are LGHNA and YSLEER. CDR3 length equals 20 residues. CDR3 region: CASSQSTGTGGITGANVLTF. CDR3 nucleotides: TGCGCCAGCAGCCAAAGTACCGGGACAGGGGGCATCACTGGGGCCAACGTCCTGACTTTC.

The gene calls are TRBV29-1 and TRBJ2-3; D tentatively fits TRBD1 or TRBD2 (6 bases each). The V gene's germline CDR1 is SQVTM and CDR2 ANQGSEA. The CDR3 extends over 13 amino acids. V lost 5 bases to trimming and J lost 3 bases, with 12 bases between them. The CDR3 DNA reads as TGCAGCGTTCGGGGGCTAGCGACAGATACGCAGTATTTT. As protein: CSVRGLATDTQYF.

The chain recombines TRBV7-9 with TRBJ1-5; D ambiguous. The V and J ends lost 5 bases and 6 bases respectively, with 14 bases between them. The germline V gene has CDR1 SEHNR and CDR2 FQNEAQ (reference sequence). CDR3 size: 14 residues. The CDR3 nucleotides are TGTGCCAGCAGCACAGATACAGTCTCTCAGCCCCAGCATTTT. The encoded protein is CASSTDTVSQPQHF.

The rearrangement joins TRBV28 to TRBJ2-7, with 7 positions matching TRBD1. Germline V gene sequence: CDR1 MDHEN, CDR2 SYDVKM. The ends lost 6 bases at V and 0 bases at J; junction bases unmatched: 17. CDR3 length equals 18 residues. The CDR3 nucleotides read TGTGCCAGCAGCGGTCCGGGACAGACCTACCAGGACTCCTACGAGCAGTACTTC. This translates into CASSGPGQTYQDSYEQYF.

This clonotype appeared a few times. The genes are TRBV6-1 and TRBJ1-1; 7 bases line up with TRBD1. This CDR3 has 14 residues. From germline, CDR1 is MNHNS and CDR2 SASEGT. V was pared by 6 bases and J by 4 bases, with 8 bases of the junction left unmatched. In DNA form, the CDR3 reads TGTGCCAGCAGCAATCAGGGGGAAGTCACTGAAGCTTTCTTT. Translated, it gives CASSNQGEVTEAFF.

This clonotype was seen ten or more times. The chain links TRBV10-3 to TRBJ2-1; 9 bases align to TRBD2. From germline, CDR1 is ENHRY and CDR2 SYGVKD. The V and J ends lost 5 bases and 6 bases, in that order; junction bases with no gene match: 11. The CDR3 consists of 16 residues. The CDR3 DNA sequence: TGTGCCATCAGTCTGGGCGGGGGGGCCGTTGGCAATGAGCAGTTCTTC. It is translated as CAISLGGGAVGNEQFF.

V and J are TRBV20-1 and TRBJ2-7, with 15 nucleotides matching TRBD2. The length of the CDR3 is 17 residues. V gave up 2 bases and J gave up 3 bases; unmatched junction bases: 8. The germline gives CDR1 DFQATT, CDR2 SNEGSKA (reference sequence). CDR3 protein: CSARRTSGRANVYEQYF. The CDR3 DNA follows: TGCAGTGCTAGACGGACTAGCGGGAGGGCCAATGTCTACGAGCAGTACTTC.

This chain links TRBV5-4 with TRBJ2-7; 10 bases are a match to TRBD2. Germline V CDR1 and CDR2: SGHNT, YYREEE (reference sequence). V gave up 4 bases and J gave up 4 bases; unmatched junction bases: 14. The CDR3 sequence is 17 residues long. The DNA for the CDR3 is TGTGCCAGCAGCCCCAGAATCCCTACTAGCGGGGATTACGAGCAGTACTTC. Residues: CASSPRIPTSGDYEQYF.

This chain joins TRBV5-4 and TRBJ2-1, with D unresolved. V lost 0 bases, J lost 3 bases, and 13 bases lay in between. The CDR3 runs 16 residues. Germline V gene data show CDR1 as SGHNT and CDR2 as YYREEE (reference sequence). CDR3 coding DNA: TGTGCCAGCAGCTTGGAGTTAGTAACTCGCTACAATGAGCAGTTCTTC. Its protein product is CASSLELVTRYNEQFF.

V and J are TRBV20-1 and TRBJ2-3, with 13 bases matching TRBD2. Trimming at V came to 6 bases and at J to 5 bases, leaving 11 bases not matched to a gene. The CDR3 extends over 16 amino acids. Germline CDR1 reads DFQATT; CDR2 reads SNEGSKA (reference sequence). Here the CDR3 reads CSAKGLAGNVGDTQYF. As DNA, the CDR3 is TGCAGTGCCAAGGGACTAGCGGGGAATGTGGGAGATACGCAGTATTTT.

A few counts support this clonotype. This CDR3 is CASSPWTGDSYNEQFF. The CDR3 bases are TGTGCCAGCAGCCCATGGACAGGAGACTCCTACAATGAGCAGTTCTTC. The rearrangement joins TRBV11-1 to TRBJ2-1; 7 nucleotides agree with TRBD1. The CDR3 is made up of 16 amino acids. The germline CDR1 and CDR2 sequences are SGHAT and FQDESV (reference sequence). V lost 5 bases, J lost 0 bases, and 7 bases stayed unmatched.

The CDR3 sequence is CASSNTDRGVATNEKLFF. The CDR3 region has the DNA TGTGCCAGCAGTAATACAGACAGGGGCGTTGCAACTAATGAAAAACTGTTTTTT. This chain joins TRBV2 and TRBJ1-4; 8 nucleotides align to TRBD1. The CDR3 runs 18 residues. Trimming cost V 5 bases and J 0 bases; bases outside gene matches: 11. Germline V gives CDR1 SNHLY, CDR2 FYNNEI.

This clonotype was observed at least ten times. The chain is built from TRBV5-1 and TRBJ2-7; D is tentatively TRBD1 or TRBD2 (7 bases each). The CDR3 has 13 amino acids. The V end was cut by 4 bases, the J end by 7 bases, with 15 bases between. Germline assignment: CDR1 SGHRS and CDR2 YFSETQ. In nucleotides, the CDR3 is TGCGCCAGCAGCCAGCAGGGGGGGCGAGAGCAGTACTTC. It specifies CASSQQGGREQYF.

This clonotype was observed at least ten times. The chain joins TRBV12-3 or TRBV12-4 to TRBJ1-5; D uncertain. The germline V and J ends were trimmed by 6 bases and 7 bases, with 22 bases remaining between them. CDR3 size: 16 residues. CDR3 sequence: CASSTREQRITQPQHF. In DNA form, the CDR3 reads TGTGCCAGCAGCACCCGGGAACAGAGGATTACGCAGCCCCAGCATTTT.